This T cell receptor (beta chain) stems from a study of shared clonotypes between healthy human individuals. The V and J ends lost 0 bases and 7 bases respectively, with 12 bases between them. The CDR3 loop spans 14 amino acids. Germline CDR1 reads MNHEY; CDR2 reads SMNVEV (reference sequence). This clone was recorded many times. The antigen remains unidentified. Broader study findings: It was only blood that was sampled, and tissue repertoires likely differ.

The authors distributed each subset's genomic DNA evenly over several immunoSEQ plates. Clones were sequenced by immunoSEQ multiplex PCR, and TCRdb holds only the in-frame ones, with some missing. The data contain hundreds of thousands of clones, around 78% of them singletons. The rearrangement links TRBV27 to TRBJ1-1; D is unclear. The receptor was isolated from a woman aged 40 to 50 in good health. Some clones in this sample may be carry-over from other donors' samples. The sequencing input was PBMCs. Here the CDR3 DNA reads TGTGCCAGCAGTTTATCGGCCCGATCGGGTGAAGCTTTCTTT. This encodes CASSLSARSGEAFF.